This T cell receptor beta chain was recorded in a study of blood T cell repertoires in COVID-19. Study in general: Samples of COVID-19 (acute and convalescent) were obtained from the United States, Italy and Spain. Sources were T cells, B-cell-depleted T cells, or PBMCs; the material itself was cDNA or gDNA.

Germline CDR1 reads MNHEY; CDR2 reads SVGAGI. The CDR3 runs to 15 residues. Trimming took off 6 bases at V and 3 bases at J, with 18 bases between the two ends. TCRdb's copy holds only in-frame clones and misses some; the assay was immunoSEQ multiplex PCR. This sample has around 620,000 clones, with about 90% found just once. This clonotype was sampled from a woman aged 18 to 35 with acute or convalescent COVID-19. Sequences were obtained from peripheral blood. This chain links TRBV6-5 with TRBJ2-7; a possible D gene is TRBD2 (5 bases). CDR3 loop: CASRRTGIYHYEQYF. CDR3 DNA sequence: TGTGCCAGCAGAAGGACCGGGATATACCACTACGAGCAGTACTTC.